This T cell receptor beta chain was identified during a study of T cell responses to AZD1222 COVID-19 vaccine. Whole-study findings and limits: Recipients of AZD1222 seropositive at baseline numbered only six or seven. Clonal diversity was possibly underestimated, and the donors were mostly white British, with more females.

The germline CDR1 and CDR2 sequences are LGHDT and YNNKEL (reference sequence). Trimming pared 10 bases from V and 10 bases from J, leaving 20 bases between. The CDR3 consists of 14 residues. The assay was immunoSEQ multiplex PCR, and TCRdb's table has in-frame clones only and misses some. Counted here are about 140,000 clones, about 89% occurring once; the ten biggest clones make up 2.5% to 3%. Concerning this clone itself: Its antigen is undetermined.

This chain uses TRBV3-1 (or the pseudogene TRBV3-2) with TRBJ1-6; D might be TRBD1 (5 bases). This TCR derives from an adult in good health. Sequenced here: peripheral blood, sampled on day 0 of AZD1222 vaccination. This CDR3 is CATATGTSGSPLHF. CDR3 nucleotides: TGTGCCACCGCTACCGGGACTTCAGGCTCACCCCTCCACTTT.